This TCR beta chain was obtained from a study of blood T cell repertoires in COVID-19. Study at large: Whether acute or convalescent, the COVID-19 samples came from the United States, Italy and Spain. Sample material is recorded as cDNA or gDNA derived from T cells, B-cell-depleted T cells, or PBMCs.

The V segment lost 1 base and the J segment 2 bases; nucleotides outside the gene matches: 0. This CDR3 is 14 amino acids long. The germline CDR1 and CDR2 sequences are SGHVS and FQNEAQ. TCRdb's table, derived via immunoSEQ multiplex PCR, lists solely in-frame clones and lacks some. The data show more than 110,000 clones, roughly 85% seen once. The sequence was obtained from a man aged 55 to 70 with acute or convalescent COVID-19. J is TRBJ1-2 and V is TRBV7-8; the match to TRBD1 covers 8 bases. The source material was peripheral blood. CDR3 region: CASSLGQGNYGYTF. The CDR3 DNA is TGTGCCAGCAGCTTAGGACAGGGGAACTATGGCTACACCTTC. The full variable domain, completed using reference TRBV7-8 and TRBJ1-2, is GAGVSQSPRYKVAKRGQDVALRCDPISGHVSLFWYQQALGQGPEFLTYFQNEAQLDKSGLPSDRFFAERPEGSVSTLKIQRTQQEDSAVYLCASSLGQGNYGYTFGSGTRLTVV.